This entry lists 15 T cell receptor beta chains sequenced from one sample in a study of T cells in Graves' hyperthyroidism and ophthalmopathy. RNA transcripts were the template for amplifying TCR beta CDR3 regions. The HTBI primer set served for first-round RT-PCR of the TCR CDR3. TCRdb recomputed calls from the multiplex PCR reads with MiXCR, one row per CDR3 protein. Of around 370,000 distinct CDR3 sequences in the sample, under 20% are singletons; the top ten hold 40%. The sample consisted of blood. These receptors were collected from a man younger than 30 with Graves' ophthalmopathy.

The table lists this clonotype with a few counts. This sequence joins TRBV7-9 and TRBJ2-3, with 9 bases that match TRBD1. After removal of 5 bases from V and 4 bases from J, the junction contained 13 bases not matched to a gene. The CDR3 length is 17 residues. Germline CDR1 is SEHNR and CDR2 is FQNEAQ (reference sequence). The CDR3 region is CASSLSRDRVDPDTQYF. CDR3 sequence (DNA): TGTGCCAGCAGCCTCTCCCGGGACAGGGTCGATCCAGATACGCAGTATTTT.

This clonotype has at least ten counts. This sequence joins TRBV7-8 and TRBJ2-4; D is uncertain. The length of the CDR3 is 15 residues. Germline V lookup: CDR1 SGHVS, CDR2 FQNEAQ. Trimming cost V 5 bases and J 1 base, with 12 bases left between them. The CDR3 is CASSGRVGAKNIQYF. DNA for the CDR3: TGTGCCAGCAGCGGACGGGTCGGGGCCAAAAACATTCAGTACTTC. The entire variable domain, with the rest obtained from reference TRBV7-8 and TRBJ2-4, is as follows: GAGVSQSPRYKVAKRGQDVALRCDPISGHVSLFWYQQALGQGPEFLTYFQNEAQLDKSGLPSDRFFAERPEGSVSTLKIQRTQQEDSAVYLCASSGRVGAKNIQYFGAGTRLSVL.

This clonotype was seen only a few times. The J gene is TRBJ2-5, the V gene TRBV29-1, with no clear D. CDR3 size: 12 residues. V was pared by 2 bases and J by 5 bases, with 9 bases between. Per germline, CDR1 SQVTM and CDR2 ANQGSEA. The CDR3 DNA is TGCAGCGTTGAACTCGAGGAGGAGACCCAGTACTTC. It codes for CSVELEEETQYF.

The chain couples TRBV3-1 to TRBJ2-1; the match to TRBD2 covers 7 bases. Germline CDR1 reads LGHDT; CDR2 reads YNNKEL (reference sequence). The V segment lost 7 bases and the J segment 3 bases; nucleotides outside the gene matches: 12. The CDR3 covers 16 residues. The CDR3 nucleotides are TGTGCCAGCACCAAGGGGACTAAGCTTTACTACAATGAGCAGTTCTTC. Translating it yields CASTKGTKLYYNEQFF.

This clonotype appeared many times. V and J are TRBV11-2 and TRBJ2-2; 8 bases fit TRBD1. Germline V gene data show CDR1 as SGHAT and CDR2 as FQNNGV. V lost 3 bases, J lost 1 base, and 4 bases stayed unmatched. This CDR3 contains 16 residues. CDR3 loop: CASSLDRAGNTGELFF. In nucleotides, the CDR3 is TGTGCCAGCAGCTTGGACAGGGCTGGGAACACCGGGGAGCTGTTTTTT.

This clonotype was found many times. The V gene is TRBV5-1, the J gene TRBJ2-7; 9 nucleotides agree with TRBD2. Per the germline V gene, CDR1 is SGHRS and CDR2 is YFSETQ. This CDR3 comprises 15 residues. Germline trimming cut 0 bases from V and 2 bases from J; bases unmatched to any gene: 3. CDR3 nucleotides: TGCGCCAGCAGCTTGGTCGGCGGGGGGGCCTACGAGCAGTACTTC. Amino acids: CASSLVGGGAYEQYF.

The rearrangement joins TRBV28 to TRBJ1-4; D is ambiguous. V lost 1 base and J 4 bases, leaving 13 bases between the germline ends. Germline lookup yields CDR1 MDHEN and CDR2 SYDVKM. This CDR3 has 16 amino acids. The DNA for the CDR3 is TGTGCCAGCAGTTTATCGGTGGACGGTATTAATGAAAAACTGTTTTTT. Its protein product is CASSLSVDGINEKLFF.

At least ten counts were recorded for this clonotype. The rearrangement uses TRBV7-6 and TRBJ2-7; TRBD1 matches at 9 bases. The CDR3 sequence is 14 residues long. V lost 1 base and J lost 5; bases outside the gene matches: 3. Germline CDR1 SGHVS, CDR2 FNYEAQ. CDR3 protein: CASSLGQGGDEQYF. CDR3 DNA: TGTGCCAGCAGCTTAGGACAGGGGGGCGACGAGCAGTACTTC.

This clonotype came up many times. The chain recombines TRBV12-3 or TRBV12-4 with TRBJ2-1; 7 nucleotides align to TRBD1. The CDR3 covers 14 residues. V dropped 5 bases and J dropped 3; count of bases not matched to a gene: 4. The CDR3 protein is CASSRQGYYNEQFF. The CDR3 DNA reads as TGTGCCAGCAGTCGACAGGGATACTACAATGAGCAGTTCTTC.

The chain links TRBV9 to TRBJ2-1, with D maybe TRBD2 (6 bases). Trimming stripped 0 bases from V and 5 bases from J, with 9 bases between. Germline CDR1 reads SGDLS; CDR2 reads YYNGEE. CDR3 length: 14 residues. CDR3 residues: CASSVAGDDNEQFF. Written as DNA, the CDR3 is TGTGCCAGCAGCGTAGCGGGGGATGACAATGAGCAGTTCTTC.

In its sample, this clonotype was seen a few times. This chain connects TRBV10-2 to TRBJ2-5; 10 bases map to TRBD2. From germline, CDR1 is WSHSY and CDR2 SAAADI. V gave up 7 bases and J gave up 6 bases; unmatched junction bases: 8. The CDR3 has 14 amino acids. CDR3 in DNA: TGCGCCAGCACCCAAAGCGGGGGGGTGAAGACCCAGTACTTC. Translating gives CASTQSGGVKTQYF.

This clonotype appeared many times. CDR3 residues: CASSEGLAETDTQYF. The CDR3 nucleotides are TGTGCCAGCAGTGAGGGACTAGCGGAAACAGATACGCAGTATTTT. The chain employs TRBV2 and TRBJ2-3, with 11 bases aligning to TRBD2. Germline V gene sequence: CDR1 SNHLY, CDR2 FYNNEI. Unmatched junction bases numbered 2, after V lost 3 bases and J lost 3 bases. The CDR3 is 15 amino acids.

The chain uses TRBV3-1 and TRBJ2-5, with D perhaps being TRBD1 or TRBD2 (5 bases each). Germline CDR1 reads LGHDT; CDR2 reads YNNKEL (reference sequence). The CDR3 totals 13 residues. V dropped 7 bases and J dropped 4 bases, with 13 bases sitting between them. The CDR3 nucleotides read TGTGCCAGCAATCGGGGTGGGGCAGAGACCCAGTACTTC. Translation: CASNRGGAETQYF.

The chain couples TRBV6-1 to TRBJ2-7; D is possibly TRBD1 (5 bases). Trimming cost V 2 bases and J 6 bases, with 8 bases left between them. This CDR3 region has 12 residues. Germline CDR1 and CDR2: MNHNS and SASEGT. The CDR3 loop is CASSERGTEQYF. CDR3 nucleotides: TGTGCCAGCAGTGAAAGGGGTACCGAGCAGTACTTC.

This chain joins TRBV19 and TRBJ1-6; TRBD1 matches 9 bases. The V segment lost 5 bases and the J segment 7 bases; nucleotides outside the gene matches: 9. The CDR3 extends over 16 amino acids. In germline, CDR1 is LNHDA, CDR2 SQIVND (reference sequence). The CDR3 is CASSPNRGTGNSPLHF. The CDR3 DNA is TGTGCCAGTAGTCCTAACAGGGGGACAGGGAATTCACCCCTCCACTTT.